The 18 T cell receptor beta chains below come from one sample, sequenced in a study of regulatory T cells in long-lasting Graves disease. Combining iRepertoire HTBI primers with Arm-PCR of CDR3 regions, the authors built TCR beta libraries. Each CDR3 protein gets one entry after TCRdb re-called the multiplex PCR reads with MiXCR. In the table there are roughly 610,000 distinct CDR3 sequences, 16% of which are singletons. Time point specified: newly diagnosed GD, antithyroid drugs for less than 3 months. TCR sequences were obtained from RNA taken from PBMCs. The same data also contributed to another study, on T cells in Graves' hyperthyroidism and ophthalmopathy.

Sequencing used peripheral blood mononuclear cells (PBMCs), obtained at new diagnosis, from a patient treated with antithyroid drugs. All receptors come from a woman in her thirties with Graves disease.

This sequence joins TRBV28 and TRBJ1-1, with D tentatively TRBD1 (5 bases). This CDR3 has 15 amino acids. Trimming pared 3 bases from V and 0 bases from J, leaving 11 bases between. Germline loops: CDR1 MDHEN, CDR2 SYDVKM. CDR3: CASSLWGEVNTEAFF. CDR3 sequence (DNA): TGTGCCAGCAGTTTGTGGGGGGAAGTGAACACTGAAGCTTTCTTT.

With regard to this clonotype: A read error may be the cause here, since a much bigger clone is one base away. The chain employs TRBV7-2 and TRBJ2-7; a weak D match, TRBD2 (5 bases). CDR3 length: 12 amino acids. Looked up from germline, CDR1 is SGHTA and CDR2 is FQGNSA. Written as DNA, the CDR3 is TGTGCCAGCACTAGCAGGTCTATCGAGCAGCACTTC. As protein: CASTSRSIEQHF. Full variable domain (rest looked up from reference TRBV7-2 and TRBJ2-7): GAGVSQSPSNKVTEKGKDVELRCDPISGHTALYWYRQSLGQGLEFLIYFQGNSAPDKSGLPSDRFSAERTGGSVSTLTIQRTQQEDSAVYLCASTSRSIEQHFGPGTRLTVT.

The rearrangement joins TRBV20-1 to TRBJ2-3, with a tentative D call TRBD1 (6 bases). Germline V gene lookup returns CDR1 DFQATT and CDR2 SNEGSKA (reference sequence). There are 13 residues in the CDR3. The germline V and J ends were trimmed by 4 bases and 3 bases, with 11 bases remaining between them. Here the CDR3 reads CSAMERGTDTQYF. The DNA for the CDR3 is TGCAGTGCTATGGAGAGGGGGACAGATACGCAGTATTTT.

As to this clonotype: A read error is possible here, since a much larger clone lies one base away. The conserved closing phenylalanine or tryptophan is absent in this CDR3, likely reflecting a read error. V gene TRBV5-1 combines with J gene TRBJ1-1, with unresolved D. CDR3 length: 12 residues. Germline-derived CDR1 and CDR2 are SGHRS and YFSETQ. The CDR3 DNA reads as TGTGCCAGCAGCCCTTGGGCCCAAGCAGCTTTCCTT. Protein: CASSPWAQAAFL.

This clonotype was observed at least ten times. This chain uses TRBV2 with TRBJ2-3; 8 nucleotides align to TRBD1. The V segment lost 7 bases and the J segment 4 bases; nucleotides outside the gene matches: 22. Germline V gene sequence: CDR1 SNHLY, CDR2 FYNNEI. The CDR3 runs 19 residues. CDR3 nucleotides: TGTGCCAGCATAATAACAGGGGGATGGGAAGCCCCACAAGCAGATACGCAGTATTTT. Protein: CASIITGGWEAPQADTQYF.

This clonotype was recorded many times. This chain uses TRBV2 with TRBJ2-2, with D uncertain. The V gene's germline CDR1 is SNHLY and CDR2 FYNNEI. The V gene lost 3 bases and the J gene lost 7 bases, with 12 bases spanning the gap. The CDR3 loop spans 14 amino acids. CDR3 in amino acids: CASSEGSTRGELFF. CDR3 nucleotide sequence: TGTGCCAGCAGTGAGGGCTCCACGCGCGGGGAGCTGTTTTTT.

This clonotype was seen many times. The chain recombines TRBV20-1 with TRBJ2-5, with 11 bases lining up with TRBD2. Germline CDR1 DFQATT, CDR2 SNEGSKA (reference sequence). J gave up 7 bases and V 8 bases, and 9 bases lay outside the gene matches. The CDR3 is 13 amino acids. CDR3 in DNA: TGCAGTTCACCATCTCTAGCGGGAGGGACCCAGTACTTC. Translated, it gives CSSPSLAGGTQYF.

This clonotype was recorded many times. The chain couples TRBV6-1 to TRBJ1-1; D is unresolved. V was shortened by 6 bases and J by 0 bases, with 17 bases between the two germline ends. This CDR3 has 16 amino acids. CDR1 and CDR2 (germline): MNHNS, SASEGT. The CDR3, as DNA: TGTGCCAGCAGCCTCACCCTGTCAGCTGTGAACACTGAAGCTTTCTTT. Translated, it gives CASSLTLSAVNTEAFF.

The sample holds many counts of this clonotype. J is TRBJ1-1 and V is TRBV6-1; D gene uncertain. Germline CDR1 and CDR2: MNHNS and SASEGT. The CDR3 runs to 12 residues. V was clipped by 3 bases and J by 5 bases, with 7 bases between them. The CDR3 coding sequence is TGTGCCAGCAGTGAGTACGGGACTGAAGCTTTCTTT. It encodes CASSEYGTEAFF.

This clonotype occurred many times. This chain links TRBV6-1 with TRBJ2-7; 8 bases fit TRBD2. The CDR3 totals 14 residues. J gave up 3 bases and V 7 bases, and 8 bases lay outside the gene matches. Germline assignment: CDR1 MNHNS and CDR2 SASEGT. CDR3 DNA: TGTGCCAGCACCAAGAGGCTAGCGGGCTACGAGCAGTACTTC. It yields the protein CASTKRLAGYEQYF.

Ten or more counts support this clonotype. The CDR3 reads CASRATGGNEKLFF. CDR3 in DNA: TGTGCCAGCAGGGCGACAGGGGGTAACGAAAAACTGTTTTTT. The chain has TRBV6-1 and TRBJ1-4; 9 bases map to TRBD1. Germline-derived CDR1 and CDR2 are MNHNS and SASEGT. Germline trimming cut 6 bases from V and 8 bases from J; bases unmatched to any gene: 7. CDR3 length: 14 residues.

This clonotype was recorded many times. The V gene is TRBV7-8, the J gene TRBJ2-1; D gene uncertain. This CDR3 is 17 amino acids long. The ends were cut back, 0 bases at V and 3 bases at J, with 15 bases in the middle. Germline assignment: CDR1 SGHVS and CDR2 FQNEAQ. CDR3 nucleotides: TGTGCCAGCAGCTTAGCGCTTTTTGGAACGGACTACAATGAGCAGTTCTTC. Amino acid sequence: CASSLALFGTDYNEQFF. Looking up the rest from reference TRBV7-8 and TRBJ2-1 gives the full variable domain: GAGVSQSPRYKVAKRGQDVALRCDPISGHVSLFWYQQALGQGPEFLTYFQNEAQLDKSGLPSDRFFAERPEGSVSTLKIQRTQQEDSAVYLCASSLALFGTDYNEQFFGPGTRLTVL.

This clonotype was counted at least ten times. V and J are TRBV7-6 and TRBJ2-7; TRBD2 matches 11 bases. Losses at the gene ends were 5 bases for V and 3 bases for J; bases not matched to a gene: 6. This CDR3 has 15 residues. Germline CDR1 reads SGHVS; CDR2 reads FNYEAQ. In nucleotides, the CDR3 is TGTGCCAGCAGCCCTCAAGGACTAGCGGGCTACGAGCAGTACTTC. Translated, it gives CASSPQGLAGYEQYF.

The chain joins TRBV3-1 to TRBJ2-4; TRBD2 agrees at 9 bases. The junction had 3 bases not matched to a gene; V was cut back by 3 bases and J by 0 bases. Germline CDR1 LGHDT, CDR2 YNNKEL (reference sequence). This CDR3 region has 16 residues. The CDR3 is CASSQLAGLAKNIQYF. CDR3 nucleotide sequence: TGTGCCAGCAGCCAGCTAGCGGGACTAGCCAAAAACATTCAGTACTTC.

This clonotype was seen many times. The chain combines TRBV27 with TRBJ1-2, with 9 bases identical to TRBD1. The germline CDR1 and CDR2 sequences are MNHEY and SMNVEV (reference sequence). This CDR3 is built from 16 residues. V shed 5 bases, J shed 8 bases, and the junction held 15 bases outside the gene matches. CDR3 loop: CASSLLLQGARVGYTF. Written as DNA, the CDR3 is TGTGCCAGCAGTCTACTTTTACAGGGGGCTCGAGTGGGCTACACCTTC.

This clonotype occurred many times. The chain is built from TRBV3-1 and TRBJ2-3; D not certain. The length of the CDR3 is 12 residues. Trimming removed 2 bases from V and 6 bases from J, with 6 bases in between. The germline CDR1 and CDR2 sequences are LGHDT and YNNKEL (reference sequence). CDR3 sequence reads: CASSQWWDTQYF. In DNA form, the CDR3 reads TGTGCCAGCAGCCAATGGTGGGATACGCAGTATTTT.

This clonotype showed up many times. The junction departs from the called germline gene at one end, perhaps through a read error. The genes are TRBV7-2 and TRBJ2-7, with a possible D match to TRBD2 (7 bases). Germline-derived CDR1 and CDR2 are SGHTA and FQGNSA. The CDR3 runs 16 residues. CDR3 in amino acids: CASSLPGGEMVDERYF. CDR3 sequence (DNA): TGTGCCAGCAGCCTCCCGGGGGGCGAGATGGTCGACGAGCGGTACTTC.

This clonotype showed up just a few times. The CDR3 coding sequence is TGCGCCAGCAGCCAAGGACAGGGGGCACCCGGTGGTGAGCAGTTCTTC. Protein: CASSQGQGAPGGEQFF. The rearrangement links TRBV4-1 to TRBJ2-1; the match to TRBD1 covers 10 bases. CDR3 size: 16 residues. Germline V gene sequence: CDR1 MGHRA, CDR2 YSYEKL. Trimming cost V 1 base and J 9 bases; bases outside gene matches: 9.